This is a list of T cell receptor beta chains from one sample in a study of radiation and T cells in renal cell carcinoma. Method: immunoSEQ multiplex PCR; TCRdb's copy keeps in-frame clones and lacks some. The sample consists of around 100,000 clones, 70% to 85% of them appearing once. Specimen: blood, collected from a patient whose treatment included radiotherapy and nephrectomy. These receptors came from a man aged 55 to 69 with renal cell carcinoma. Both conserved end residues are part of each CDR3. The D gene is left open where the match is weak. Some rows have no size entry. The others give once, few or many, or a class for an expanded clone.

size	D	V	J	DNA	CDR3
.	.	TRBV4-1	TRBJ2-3	TGCGCCAGCAGCCAAGATGAGGGCTTGTGGGATACGCAGTATTTT	CASSQDEGLWDTQYF
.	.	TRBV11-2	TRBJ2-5	TGTGCCAGCAAGGTGGAGGCACTAGCCCTCGGGACCCAGTACTTC	CASKVEALALGTQYF
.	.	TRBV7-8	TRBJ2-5	TGTGCCAGCCTACTCCGAGCTCAAGAGACCCAGTACTTC	CASLLRAQETQYF
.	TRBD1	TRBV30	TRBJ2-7	TGTGCCTGGAAAAGGGACAGATACGAGCAGTACTTC	CAWKRDRYEQYF
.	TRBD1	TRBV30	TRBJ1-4	TGTGCCTGGGGACCGGGACAGATTTTTGAAAAACTGTTTTTT	CAWGPGQIFEKLFF
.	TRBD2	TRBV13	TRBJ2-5	TGTGCCAGCAGCTTAGTGGGACTAGCCGGAGAGACCCAGTACTTC	CASSLVGLAGETQYF
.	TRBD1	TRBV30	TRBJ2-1	TGTGCCTGCTCTAATTGGACAGGGTCCTACAATGAGCAGTTCTTC	CACSNWTGSYNEQFF
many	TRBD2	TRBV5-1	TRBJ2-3	TGCGCCAGCAGCTTAAGCGGGAGCGATATTACAGATACGCAGTATTTT	CASSLSGSDITDTQYF
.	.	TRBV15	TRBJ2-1	TGTGCCACCAGCAGAGCAGCGGTTCTATACAATGAGCAGTTCTTC	CATSRAAVLYNEQFF
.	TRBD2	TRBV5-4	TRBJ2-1	TGTGCCAGCAGCCCCCCGGGACTAGCGGACAATGAGCAGTTCTTC	CASSPPGLADNEQFF
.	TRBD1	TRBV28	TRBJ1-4	TGTGCCAGCAGGGACTCCGGGACAGGGAATGAAAAACTGTTTTTT	CASRDSGTGNEKLFF
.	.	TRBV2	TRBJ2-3	TGTGCCAGCAGTGTACACACAGATACGCAGTATTTT	CASSVHTDTQYF
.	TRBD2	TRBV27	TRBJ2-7	TGTGCCAGCAGTTTCCGACTAGCGGGAGGCCCTCCGATCTACGAGCAGTACTTC	CASSFRLAGGPPIYEQYF
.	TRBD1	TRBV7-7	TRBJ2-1	TGTGCCAGCAGCTTAGGAAGACAGGGCGACAATGAGCAGTTCTTC	CASSLGRQGDNEQFF
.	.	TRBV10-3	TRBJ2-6	TGTGCCATCAGTGACTGGAGGGCTGGGGCCAACGTCCTGACTTTC	CAISDWRAGANVLTF
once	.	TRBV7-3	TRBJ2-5	TGTGCCAGCAGCTCACTAGGATCGGGGTTAGAGACCCAGTACTTC	CASSSLGSGLETQYF
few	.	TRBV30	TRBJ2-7	TGTGCCTGGAGTTTCGGGAGACGGTCCTACGAGCAGTACTTC	CAWSFGRRSYEQYF
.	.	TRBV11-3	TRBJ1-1	TGTGCCAGCAGCGCGGACAGTATGAACACTGAAGCTTTCTTT	CASSADSMNTEAFF
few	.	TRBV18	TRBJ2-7	TGTGCCAGCTCACGGTCCGGGATTATGGACGAGCAGTACTTC	CASSRSGIMDEQYF
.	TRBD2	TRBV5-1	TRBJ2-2	TGCGCCAGCACCCCAGCGGGAGGTACCGGGGAGCTGTTTTTT	CASTPAGGTGELFF
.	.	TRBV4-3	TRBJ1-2	TGCGCCAGCAGCCAAGTGGGCGGGGGCGGCTACACCTTC	CASSQVGGGGYTF
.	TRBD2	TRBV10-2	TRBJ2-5	TGCGCCAGCAGTGCCATACTAGCGGGAGGGGAGACCCAGTACTTC	CASSAILAGGETQYF
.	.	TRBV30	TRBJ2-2	TGTGCCTGGGCCTGGAGCGCCGGGGAGCTGTTTTTT	CAWAWSAGELFF
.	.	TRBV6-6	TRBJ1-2	TGTGCCAGCAGTTATGTGGGGGAGAAGAACTATGGCTACACCTTC	CASSYVGEKNYGYTF
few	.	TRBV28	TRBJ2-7	TGTGCCAGCAGTTCTCAGGGAACCCCCTACGAGCAGTACTTC	CASSSQGTPYEQYF
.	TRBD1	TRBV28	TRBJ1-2	TGTGCCACCCGGACAGGGCTAAACTATGGCTACACCTTC	CATRTGLNYGYTF
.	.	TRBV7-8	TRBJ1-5	TGTGCCAGCAGCTTAGCTGCAGGGAAGGATCAGCCCCAGCATTTT	CASSLAAGKDQPQHF
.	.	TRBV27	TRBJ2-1	TGTGCCAGCAGTCCCTACGGTTTTGGTGAGCAGTTCTTC	CASSPYGFGEQFF
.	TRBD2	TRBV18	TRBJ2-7	TGTGCCAGCTCCCCCTCGGGGGGAAGCTCCTACGAGCAGTACTTC	CASSPSGGSSYEQYF
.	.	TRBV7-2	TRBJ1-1	TGTGCCAGCAGCCCGCAATTCGTCCACACTGAAGCTTTCTTT	CASSPQFVHTEAFF
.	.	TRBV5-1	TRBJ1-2	TGCGCCAGCAGCTGGGACTCTTCGGCTCCTGGCTACACCTTC	CASSWDSSAPGYTF
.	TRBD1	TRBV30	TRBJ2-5	TGTGCCTGGAGTCTGGACAGGGAAGAGACCCAGTACTTC	CAWSLDREETQYF
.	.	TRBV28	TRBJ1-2	TGTGCCAGCAGTTTAGGTGACAGACCCTATGGCTACACCTTC	CASSLGDRPYGYTF
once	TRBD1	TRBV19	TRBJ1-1	TGTGCCAGTAGGGCCGGGACAGTGAACACTGAAGCTTTCTTT	CASRAGTVNTEAFF
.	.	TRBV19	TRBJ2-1	TGTGCCAGGGAAACAGAACTTGTCACACCAATGCAGAATAATGAGCAGTTCTTC	CARETELVTPMQNNEQFF
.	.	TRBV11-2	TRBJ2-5	TGTGCCAGCAGCCCATCCTGGGAGACCCAGTACTTC	CASSPSWETQYF
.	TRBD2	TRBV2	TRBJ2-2	TGTGCCAGCGGACCAATAGCGGGAGTGATCACCGGGGAGCTGTTTTTT	CASGPIAGVITGELFF
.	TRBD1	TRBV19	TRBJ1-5	TGTGCCAGTAGTAGCCAGGGGGCAGAGCAGCCCCAGCATTTT	CASSSQGAEQPQHF
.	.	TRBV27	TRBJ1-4	TGTGCCAGCCGACCTCAAAGCGGGGTTCGGGAAAAACTGTTTTTT	CASRPQSGVREKLFF
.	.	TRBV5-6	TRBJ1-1	TGTGCCAGCAGCTTGGGATCCAGGTGGGGCACTGAAGCTTTCTTT	CASSLGSRWGTEAFF
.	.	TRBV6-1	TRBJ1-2	TGTGCCAGCAGTGAAACGGGTCTCTATGGCTACACCTTC	CASSETGLYGYTF
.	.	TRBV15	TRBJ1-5	TGTGCCACCAGCAGAGATATAGCAGGTACAAGCAATCAGCCCCAGCATTTT	CATSRDIAGTSNQPQHF
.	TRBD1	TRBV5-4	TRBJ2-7	TGTGCCAGCAGCTTGGGACAGGGGGAAGGACGCGAGCAGTACTTC	CASSLGQGEGREQYF
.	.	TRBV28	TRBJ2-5	TGTGCCAGCAGTTTTTTAGGGACGCCAGAGACCCAGTACTTC	CASSFLGTPETQYF
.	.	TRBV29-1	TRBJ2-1	TGCAGCGTTGGGGGTAGAAGTTCTAGCGTAGAGTTCTATGAGCAGTTCTTC	CSVGGRSSSVEFYEQFF